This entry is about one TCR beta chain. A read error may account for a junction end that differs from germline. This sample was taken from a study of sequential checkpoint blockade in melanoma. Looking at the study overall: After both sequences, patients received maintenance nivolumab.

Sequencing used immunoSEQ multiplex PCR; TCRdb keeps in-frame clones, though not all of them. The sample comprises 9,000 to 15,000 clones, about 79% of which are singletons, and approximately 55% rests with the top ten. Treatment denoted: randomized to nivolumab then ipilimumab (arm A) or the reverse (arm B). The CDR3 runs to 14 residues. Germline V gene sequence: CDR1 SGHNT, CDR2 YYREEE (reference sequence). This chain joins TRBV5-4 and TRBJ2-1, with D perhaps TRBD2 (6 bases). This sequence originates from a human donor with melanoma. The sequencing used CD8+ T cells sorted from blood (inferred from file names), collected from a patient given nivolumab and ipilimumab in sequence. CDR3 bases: TGTGCCAGCAGCTTAGAAGGAGGGGACCCCTTGAGGCTCTTC. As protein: CASSLEGGDPLRLF.